This T cell receptor (beta chain) was retrieved from a study of blood T cell repertoires in COVID-19 (dated by TCRdb to 2018 to 2021). Notes on the research overall: Samples covering the acute and convalescent phases of COVID-19 were provided by collaborators in the United States, Italy and Spain. The material from the prospective study consisted of cDNA or gDNA derived from T cells, B-cell-depleted T cells, or PBMCs. Deeply sampled blood TCRbeta repertoires from subjects exposed to, actively infected with, or recovered from COVID-19 were included in the dataset. The repertoires were made available in a free public database intended to serve as a resource for research on the immune response to SARS-CoV-2. Samples came from the ongoing ImmuneRACE study (first 160 participants) plus 1,254 subjects from 6 global collaborators. The sample metadata nearly always contained a de-identified subject ID, COVID-19 status, age in years and sex. Where available, HLA class I and class II types were obtained from metadata supplied by the sample provider rather than from assay-based typing.

About this clone: Its antigen is not yet known. No much larger clonotype is one base removed from it; base qualities were not supplied.

Participants in the prospective study were enrolled through a virtual design, were aged roughly 18 to 90 years, and lived in about two dozen United States geographic areas. In the prospective study, cohorts were assigned on the basis of participant-reported clinical history obtained from a screening survey and a study questionnaire. A participant counted as exposed if, within 2 weeks of entering the study, that participant had been in contact with someone who had a PCR-confirmed or clinician-diagnosed COVID-19 case. Mobile phlebotomists in the prospective study collected whole blood, serum and a nasopharyngeal or oropharyngeal swab from every participant. Over an approximately 2-month period, participants in the prospective study had the option of providing additional blood draws and questionnaires. Before DNA extraction, blood samples from the prospective study were shipped at room temperature or frozen.

Findings and caveats that apply to the study as a whole: Clinical and demographic metadata were provided uncurated, with the amount varying by source and participant.

The immunoSEQ Assay, a bias-controlled multiplex PCR, was used to amplify TCRbeta CDR3 regions from genomic DNA. The study's processing was this. The number of nucleated cells in each sample was estimated by amplification of reference gene primers within the assay. To quantify the absolute abundance of each unique TCRbeta CDR3 rearrangement, sequence reads were collapsed and filtered. For each sample, productive Simpson clonality was calculated by taking the square root of Simpson's diversity index across productive rearrangements. As stored in TCRdb, this immuneACCESS dataset retains in-frame rearrangements with V and J assigned. A fraction of the clones does not appear; measured against another copy, unresolved V genes explain less than half of the discrepancy, and the remainder lacks a known reason. That table is the source of V, J and clone size, and D and trimming were worked out from the DNA. This sample has 240,000 or so clones in its table, and about 90% of those were observed once. The ten largest clones take up around 0.87% of the sample.

The sequence came from a middle-aged man who had been exposed to COVID-19. Sequencing input: PBMCs or T cells enriched from blood (not recorded which).

The DNA reads TGTGCCTGGAGTGATTGGGCACTGAATCAGCCCCAGCATTTT. It translates to CAWSDWALNQPQHF. The sequence joins TRBV30 to TRBJ1-5; confidence is insufficient to name the D gene. There are 14 amino acids in the CDR3, from cysteine to phenylalanine inclusive. Only the CDR3 region is kept as DNA, spanning 42 bases read in frame from base 1. V is cut by 1 base and J by 4 bases, and the space between the germline ends is 11 bases. CDR1 and CDR2, looked up from the germline V gene (reference sequence), are GTSNPN and SVGIG.